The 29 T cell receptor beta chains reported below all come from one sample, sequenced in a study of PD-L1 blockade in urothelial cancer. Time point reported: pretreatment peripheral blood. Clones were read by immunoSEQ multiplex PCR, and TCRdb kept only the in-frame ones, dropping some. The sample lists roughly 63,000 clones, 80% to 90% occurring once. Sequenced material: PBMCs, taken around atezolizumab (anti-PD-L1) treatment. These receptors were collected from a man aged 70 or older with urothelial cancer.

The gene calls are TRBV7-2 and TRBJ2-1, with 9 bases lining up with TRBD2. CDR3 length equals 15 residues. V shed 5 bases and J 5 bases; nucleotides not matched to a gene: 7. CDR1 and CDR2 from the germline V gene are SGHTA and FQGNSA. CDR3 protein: CASSDAGGLNNEQFF. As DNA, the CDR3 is TGTGCCAGCAGCGATGCGGGAGGGCTCAACAATGAGCAGTTCTTC. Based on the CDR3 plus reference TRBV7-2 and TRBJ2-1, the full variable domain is GAGVSQSPSNKVTEKGKDVELRCDPISGHTALYWYRQSLGQGLEFLIYFQGNSAPDKSGLPSDRFSAERTGGSVSTLTIQRTQQEDSAVYLCASSDAGGLNNEQFFGPGTRLTVL.

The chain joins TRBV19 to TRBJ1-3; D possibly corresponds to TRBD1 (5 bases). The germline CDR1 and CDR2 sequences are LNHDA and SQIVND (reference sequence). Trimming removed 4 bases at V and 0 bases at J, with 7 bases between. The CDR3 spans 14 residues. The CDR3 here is CASSTGYSGNTIYF. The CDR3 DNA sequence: TGTGCCAGTAGTACAGGGTACTCTGGAAACACCATATATTTT.

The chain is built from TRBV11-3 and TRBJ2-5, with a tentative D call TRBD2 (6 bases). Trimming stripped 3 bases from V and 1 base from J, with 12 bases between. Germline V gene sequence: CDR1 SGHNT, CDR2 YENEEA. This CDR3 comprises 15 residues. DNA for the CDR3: TGTGCCAGCAGCTTCCACGGGGGTGGCCAAGAGACCCAGTACTTC. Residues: CASSFHGGGQETQYF.

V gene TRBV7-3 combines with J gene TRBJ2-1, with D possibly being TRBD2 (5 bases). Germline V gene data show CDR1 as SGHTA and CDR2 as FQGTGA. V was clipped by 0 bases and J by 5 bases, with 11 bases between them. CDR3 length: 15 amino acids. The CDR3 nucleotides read TGTGCCAGCAGCTTAACGTCTAGCCCCCACAATGAGCAGTTCTTC. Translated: CASSLTSSPHNEQFF.

The CDR3 DNA reads TGTGCCAGCAGTTACTCGAGACAGGGGAACGATCAGCCCCAGCATTTT. Amino acid sequence: CASSYSRQGNDQPQHF. The V call is TRBV6-6, the J call TRBJ1-5; 8 bases are a match to TRBD1. Losses at the gene ends were 0 bases for V and 5 bases for J; bases not matched to a gene: 6. This CDR3 is built from 16 residues. Germline-derived CDR1 and CDR2 are MNHNY and SVGAGI (reference sequence).

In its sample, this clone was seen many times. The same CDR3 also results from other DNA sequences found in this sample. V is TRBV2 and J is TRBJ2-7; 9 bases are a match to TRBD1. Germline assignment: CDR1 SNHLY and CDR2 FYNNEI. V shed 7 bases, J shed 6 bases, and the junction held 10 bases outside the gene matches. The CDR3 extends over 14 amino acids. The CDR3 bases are TGTGCCAGCAAAGCTGGCACAGGGGGCGCCGAGCAGTACTTC. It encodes CASKAGTGGAEQYF.

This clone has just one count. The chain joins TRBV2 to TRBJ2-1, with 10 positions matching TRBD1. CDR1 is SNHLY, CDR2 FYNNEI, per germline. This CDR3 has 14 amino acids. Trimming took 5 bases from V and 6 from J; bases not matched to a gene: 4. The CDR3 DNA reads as TGTGCCAGCAGTACCCGGACAGGGGGCAATGAGCAGTTCTTC. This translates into CASSTRTGGNEQFF.

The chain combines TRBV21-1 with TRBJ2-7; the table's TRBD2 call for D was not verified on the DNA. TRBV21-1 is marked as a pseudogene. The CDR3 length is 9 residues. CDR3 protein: CASRYEQYF. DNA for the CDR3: TGTGCCAGTCGCTACGAGCAGTACTTC.

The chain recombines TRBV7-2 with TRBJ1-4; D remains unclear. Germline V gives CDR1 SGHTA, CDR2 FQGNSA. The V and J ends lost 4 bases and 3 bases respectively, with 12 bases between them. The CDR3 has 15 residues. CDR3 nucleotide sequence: TGTGCCAGCAGCTCCGGGTCTCGGGCTAATGAAAAACTGTTTTTT. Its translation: CASSSGSRANEKLFF.

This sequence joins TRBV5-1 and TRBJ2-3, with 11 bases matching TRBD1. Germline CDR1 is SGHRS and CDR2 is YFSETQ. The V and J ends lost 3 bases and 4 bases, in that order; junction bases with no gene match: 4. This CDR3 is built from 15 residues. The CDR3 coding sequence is TGCGCCAGCAGCTCCGGGACAGGGGGTCCAGATACGCAGTATTTT. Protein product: CASSSGTGGPDTQYF.

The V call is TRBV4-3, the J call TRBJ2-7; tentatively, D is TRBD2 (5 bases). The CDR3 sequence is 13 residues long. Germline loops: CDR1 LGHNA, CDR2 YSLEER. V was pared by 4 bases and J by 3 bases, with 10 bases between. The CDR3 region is CASSLNRDYEQYF. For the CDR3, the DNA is TGCGCCAGCAGCCTGAACCGGGACTACGAGCAGTACTTC.

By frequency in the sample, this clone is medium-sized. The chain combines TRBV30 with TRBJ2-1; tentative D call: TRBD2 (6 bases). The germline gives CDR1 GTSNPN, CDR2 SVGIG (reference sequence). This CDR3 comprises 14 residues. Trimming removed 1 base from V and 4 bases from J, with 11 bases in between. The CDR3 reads CAWSGDSGYNEQFF. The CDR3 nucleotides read TGTGCCTGGAGTGGGGATAGCGGTTACAATGAGCAGTTCTTC.

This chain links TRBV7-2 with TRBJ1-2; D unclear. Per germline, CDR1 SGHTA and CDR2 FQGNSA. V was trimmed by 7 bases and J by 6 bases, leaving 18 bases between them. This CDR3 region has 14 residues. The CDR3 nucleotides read TGTGCCAGCACCGGGGAGGCGGCAGGAAATGGCTACACCTTC. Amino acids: CASTGEAAGNGYTF.

The CDR3 nucleotides are TGTGCCAGTAGTATTCCCACCTTGGTAGACACCATATATTTT. It translates to CASSIPTLVDTIYF. V is TRBV19 and J is TRBJ1-3; no clear D. There are 14 residues in the CDR3. Germline-derived CDR1 and CDR2 are LNHDA and SQIVND (reference sequence). V dropped 3 bases and J dropped 8 bases, with 14 bases sitting between them.

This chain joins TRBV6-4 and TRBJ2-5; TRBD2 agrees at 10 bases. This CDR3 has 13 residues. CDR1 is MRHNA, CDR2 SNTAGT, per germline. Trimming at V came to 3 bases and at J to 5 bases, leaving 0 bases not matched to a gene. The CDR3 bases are TGTGCCAGCAGTGAGACTAGCGGGGAGACCCAGTACTTC. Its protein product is CASSETSGETQYF.

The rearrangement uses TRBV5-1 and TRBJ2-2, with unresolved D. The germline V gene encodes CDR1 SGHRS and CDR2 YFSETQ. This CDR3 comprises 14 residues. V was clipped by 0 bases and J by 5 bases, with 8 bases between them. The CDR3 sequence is CASSLAATTGELFF. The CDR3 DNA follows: TGCGCCAGCAGCTTGGCAGCGACGACCGGGGAGCTGTTTTTT.

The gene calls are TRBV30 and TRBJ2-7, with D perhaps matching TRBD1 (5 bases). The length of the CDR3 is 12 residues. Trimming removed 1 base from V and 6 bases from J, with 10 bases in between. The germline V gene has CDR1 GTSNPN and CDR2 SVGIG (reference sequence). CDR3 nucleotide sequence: TGTGCCTGGAGTGGCAGGGTGAGCGAGCAGTACTTC. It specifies CAWSGRVSEQYF.

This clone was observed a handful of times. CDR3 DNA: TGTGCCAGCAGCTTGGACAGGGGACTCGGAGATACTGAAGCTTTCTTT. Its protein is CASSLDRGLGDTEAFF. The rearrangement links TRBV13 to TRBJ1-1; 9 nucleotides agree with TRBD1. Germline values: CDR1 PRHDT, CDR2 FYEKMQ (reference sequence). This CDR3 comprises 16 residues. V trimming: 3 bases; J trimming: 5 bases; junction bases outside the gene matches: 10.

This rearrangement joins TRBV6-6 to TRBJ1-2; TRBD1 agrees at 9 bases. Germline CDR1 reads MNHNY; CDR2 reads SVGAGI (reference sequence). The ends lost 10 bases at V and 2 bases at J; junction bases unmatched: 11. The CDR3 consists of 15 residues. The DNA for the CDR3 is TGTGCCACTTGTCCCCTGACAGGGGGGAACTATGGCTACACCTTC. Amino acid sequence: CATCPLTGGNYGYTF.

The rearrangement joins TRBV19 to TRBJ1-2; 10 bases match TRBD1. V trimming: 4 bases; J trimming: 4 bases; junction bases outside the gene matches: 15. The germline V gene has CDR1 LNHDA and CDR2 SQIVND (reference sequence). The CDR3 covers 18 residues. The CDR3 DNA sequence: TGTGCCAGTAGTACCATCTCGGGACAGGGGCCGTACCTCTATGGCTACACCTTC. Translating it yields CASSTISGQGPYLYGYTF.

The CDR3 region is CASSLVWGDEQYF. In nucleotides, the CDR3 is TGTGCCAGCAGTTTAGTTTGGGGAGACGAGCAGTACTTC. J is TRBJ2-7 and V is TRBV27; D is possibly TRBD2 (5 bases). This CDR3 contains 13 residues. V lost 2 bases to trimming and J lost 5 bases, with 10 bases between them. CDR1 MNHEY and CDR2 SMNVEV come from the germline V gene (reference sequence).

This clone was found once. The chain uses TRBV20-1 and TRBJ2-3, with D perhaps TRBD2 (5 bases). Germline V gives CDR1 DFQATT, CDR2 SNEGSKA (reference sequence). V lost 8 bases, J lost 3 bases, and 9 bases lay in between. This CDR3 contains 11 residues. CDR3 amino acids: CSHGLTDTQYF. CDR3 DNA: TGCAGTCACGGACTGACAGATACGCAGTATTTT.

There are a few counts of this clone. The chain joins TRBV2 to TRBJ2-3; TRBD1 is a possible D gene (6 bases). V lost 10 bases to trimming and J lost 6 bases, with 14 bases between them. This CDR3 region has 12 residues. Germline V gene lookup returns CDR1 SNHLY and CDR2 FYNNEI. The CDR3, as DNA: TGTGCCACCGGACAGAGACTGGATACGCAGTATTTT. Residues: CATGQRLDTQYF.

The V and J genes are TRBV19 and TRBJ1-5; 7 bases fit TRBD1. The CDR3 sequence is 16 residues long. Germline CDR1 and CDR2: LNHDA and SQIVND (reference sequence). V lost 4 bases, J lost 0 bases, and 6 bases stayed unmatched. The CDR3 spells CASSTPGGYSNQPQHF. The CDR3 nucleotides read TGTGCCAGTAGTACGCCAGGGGGTTATAGCAATCAGCCCCAGCATTTT.

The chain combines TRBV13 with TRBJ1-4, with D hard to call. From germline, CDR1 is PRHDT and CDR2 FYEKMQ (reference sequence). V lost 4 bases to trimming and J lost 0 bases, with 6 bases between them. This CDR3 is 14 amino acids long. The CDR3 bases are TGTGCCAGCAGCTACCGCGCAACTAATGAAAAACTGTTTTTT. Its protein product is CASSYRATNEKLFF.

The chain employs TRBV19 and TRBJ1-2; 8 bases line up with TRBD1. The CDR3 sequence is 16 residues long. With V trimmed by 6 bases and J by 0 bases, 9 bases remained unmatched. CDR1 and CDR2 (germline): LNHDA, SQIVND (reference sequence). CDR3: CASRTRDRTTNYGYTF. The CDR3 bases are TGTGCCAGTAGGACCCGGGACAGGACTACTAACTATGGCTACACCTTC. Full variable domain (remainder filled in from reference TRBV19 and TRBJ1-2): DGGITQSPKYLFRKEGQNVTLSCEQNLNHDAMYWYRQDPGQGLRLIYYSQIVNDFQKGDIAEGYSVSREKKESFPLTVTSAQKNPTAFYLCASRTRDRTTNYGYTFGSGTRLTVV.

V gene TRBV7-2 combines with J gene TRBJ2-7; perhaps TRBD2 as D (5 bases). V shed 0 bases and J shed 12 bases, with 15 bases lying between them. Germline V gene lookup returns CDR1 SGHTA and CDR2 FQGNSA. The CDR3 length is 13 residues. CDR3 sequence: CASSLARAEGPYF. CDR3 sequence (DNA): TGTGCCAGCAGCTTAGCGCGGGCAGAAGGTCCGTACTTC.

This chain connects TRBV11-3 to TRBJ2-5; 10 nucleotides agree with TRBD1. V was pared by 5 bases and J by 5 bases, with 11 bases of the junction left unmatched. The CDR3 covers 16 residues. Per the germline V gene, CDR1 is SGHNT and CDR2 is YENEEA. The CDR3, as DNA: TGTGCCAGCAGCCCCCGCTCCGGGACAGGGGTTGAGACCCAGTACTTC. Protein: CASSPRSGTGVETQYF.

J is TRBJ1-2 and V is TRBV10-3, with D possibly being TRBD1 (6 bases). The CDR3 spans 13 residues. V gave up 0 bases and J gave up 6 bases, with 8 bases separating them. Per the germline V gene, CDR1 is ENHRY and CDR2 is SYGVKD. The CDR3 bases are TGTGCCATCAGTGAGTCGAACAGGGATGGCTACACCTTC. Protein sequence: CAISESNRDGYTF.